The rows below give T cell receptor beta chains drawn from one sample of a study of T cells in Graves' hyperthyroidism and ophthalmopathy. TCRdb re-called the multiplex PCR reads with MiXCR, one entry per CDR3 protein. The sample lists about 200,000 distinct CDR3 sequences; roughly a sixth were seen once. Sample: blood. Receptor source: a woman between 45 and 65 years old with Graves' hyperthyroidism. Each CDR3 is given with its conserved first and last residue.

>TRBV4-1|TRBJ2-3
CASSRTSGGSDTQYF
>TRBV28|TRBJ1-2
CASSPPGGSDGYTF
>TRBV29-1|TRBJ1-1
CSVEYEAFF
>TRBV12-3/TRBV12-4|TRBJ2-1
CASRLQGANEQFF
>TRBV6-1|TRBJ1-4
CATERGQVNEKLFF
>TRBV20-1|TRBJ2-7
CSAGRANYEQYF
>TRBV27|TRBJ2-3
CASSSGARGTDTQYF
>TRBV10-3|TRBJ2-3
CAISEEDRSTDTQYF
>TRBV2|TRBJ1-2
CANPFEGYTF
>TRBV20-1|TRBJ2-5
CSATGTSGLQETQYF
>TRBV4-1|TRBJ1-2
CASSQAGTTTLSYGYTF
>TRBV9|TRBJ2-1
CASSPPTHEQFF
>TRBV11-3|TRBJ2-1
CASSVGTSGDNEQFF
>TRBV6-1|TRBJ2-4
CASSGYRQGDIQYF
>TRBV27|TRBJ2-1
CASSPPVGYNEQFF
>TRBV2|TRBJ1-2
CASNIVGSLYGYTF
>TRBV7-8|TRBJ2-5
CASFWTQETQYF
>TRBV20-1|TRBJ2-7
CSAHLPRDRVGEQYF
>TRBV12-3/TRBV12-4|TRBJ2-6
CASSYFGSSGANVLTF
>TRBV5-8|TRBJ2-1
CASSLLTSVKFNEQFF
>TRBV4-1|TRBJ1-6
CASSQDGEVGTSPLHF
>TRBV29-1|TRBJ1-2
CSVGRGQGNYGYTF
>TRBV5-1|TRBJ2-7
CASSGGTEIRYEQYF
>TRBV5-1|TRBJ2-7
CASSANYEQYF